This T cell receptor beta chain was captured in a study of CD8 T cells in ankylosing spondylitis. Findings and limits, study-wide: A motif in TCR beta, a set of seven to nine highly homologous variants, appeared characteristic of ankylosing spondylitis blood. Peripheral blood held disease-linked clones only at relatively low frequency, and these were CD8+.

TCRdb re-analysed the 5' RACE reads in MiXCR, keeping a single row per CDR3 protein. The data contain roughly 160,000 distinct CDR3 sequences, 9.5% to 10% of them seen just once; the ten biggest clones take up approximately 15%. Germline-derived CDR1 and CDR2 are DFQATT and SNEGSKA (reference sequence). The CDR3 runs 14 residues. V trimming: 5 bases; J trimming: 2 bases; junction bases outside the gene matches: 3. This clonotype was seen a handful of times. Antigen: not known. The chain couples TRBV20-1 to TRBJ2-7; TRBD2 matches at 13 bases. Sequencing was done on a sample of blood, either unsorted or a sorted T cell fraction (not recorded which). This receptor was taken from a female donor with ankylosing spondylitis or in good health (not recorded which). The CDR3 sequence: CSAVGLAGAYEQYF. The CDR3 DNA reads TGCAGTGCTGTAGGACTAGCGGGGGCCTACGAGCAGTACTTC.